This entry concerns a single TCR beta chain. This clonotype was recorded a few times. Its antigen is currently not known. There are no base qualities to consult, and no much larger clone falls within one base. Libraries were built with PCR. For sequencing, an Illumina HiSeq 4000 was employed. Bulk TCR libraries were made following a previously described method, with the TCR primers given in Table S5. Purification of total RNA was performed with the Qiagen AllPrep DNA/RNA kit. Before analysis, reads from multiple sequencing runs of the same library were pooled. The source study handled its data this way. Reads were retained only if their TCR constant sequence matched exactly, and those retained reads were trimmed to 150 nt and grouped according to their 12-nt molecular barcodes. Reads in each barcode group were sub-clustered using a 15% Levenshtein threshold, and a quality-weighted consensus sequence was built for each RNA molecule. Non-functional sequences were filtered out, along with any lower-count sequence sitting one edit away from another sequence. Based on a fit of two negative binomial distributions, barcode sub-clusters having less than 20% of the maximum read count were discarded. Using fastp at Q25 and MiXCR, TCRdb reprocessed the public reads and kept productive beta chains. Each entry is one CDR3 protein sequence, shown with its most common DNA and genes. TCRdb's processing, not the authors', yielded these V and J calls. The sample yields approximately 500,000 distinct CDR3 sequences; 20% to 25% were counted once. Roughly 0.81% of the sample comes from the top ten.

Libraries of naive CD8 T cells were built from anywhere between about 17,000 and 1,000,000 sorted cells, with 10%, 30% or 50% of the purified RNA used. Naive CD8 T cells, defined as CD8+CD4-CCR7+CD45RA+, were FACS-sorted into RLT Plus buffer on a BD FACSAria II. Approximately nine TCR copies' worth of Jurkat RNA were spiked into roughly 19,000-1,000,000 naive CD8 T cell samples to test detection sensitivity. CD8 T cells were enriched using RosetteSep CD8+ T Cell Enrichment Cocktail and Ficoll-Paque, and the enriched cells then underwent ACK red cell lysis. This sample stems from a study of molecular identifiers for immune sequencing clone quantification (dated by TCRdb to between 2017 and 2018). In terms of the full investigation: For a replicate experiment, the RNA from either approximately 20,000 or 100,000 naive CD8 T cells was divided into five aliquots, and four of those aliquots went on to sequencing. This methods study used CD8 T cells to benchmark TCR RNA copy counting and molecular-identifier clustering-based TCR repertoire sequencing (MIDCIRS).

The paper's findings and limits, for the study overall: In CMV-specific effector cells, clones with more than 20 RNA copies contained over 99% of molecules, whereas in naive cells such clones contained under 1% of molecules. Even against a background of one million naive CD8 T cells, spiked-in Jurkat TCR RNA amounting to a single cell's worth was reported to be detectable. About 3.1 recovered TCR RNA copies per cell were obtained by modeling, versus about 9 by digital PCR, implying a capture efficiency of approximately 27%. The naive libraries included spiked-in Jurkat TCR RNA (10 copies' worth), and this RNA is not part of the donor repertoire. Highly expanded clone sizes could be underestimated because identical TCR molecules may share a barcode. Without barcode sub-clustering, chimeric consensus sequences inflated TCR diversity; chimeras reached as high as 47%.

The sequenced sample consisted of naive CD8+ T cells from blood, with Jurkat cell RNA spiked in. The cell subset or site label for this specimen denotes: FACS-sorted CD8+CD4-CCR7+CD45RA+ naive T cells. The sequence came from a human donor in good health. Some libraries in this study had Jurkat cell RNA spiked in.

The CDR3 amino acid sequence is: CASSRKGVRVGNQPQHF. The DNA sequence reads TGTGCCAGCAGCCGTAAAGGGGTCAGGGTGGGCAATCAGCCCCAGCATTTT. Recombination linked TRBV28 to TRBJ1-5; the D segment could be TRBD1, given 5 matching bases. The CDR3 starts with the cysteine, ends with the phenylalanine, and has 17 residues. The DNA shown is the 51-base CDR3, in frame from base 1. CDR1 and CDR2 (MDHEN, SYDVKM) derive from the germline V gene. V lost 6 bases and J lost 2 bases; the stretch between them is 20 bases long. Joined to the reference TRBV28 and TRBJ1-5 proteins, this CDR3 gives the full variable domain: DVKVTQSSRYLVKRTGEKVFLECVQDMDHENMFWYRQDPGLGLRLIYFSYDVKMKEKGDIPEGYSVSREKKERFSLILESASTNQTSMYLCASSRKGVRVGNQPQHFGDGTRLSIL.